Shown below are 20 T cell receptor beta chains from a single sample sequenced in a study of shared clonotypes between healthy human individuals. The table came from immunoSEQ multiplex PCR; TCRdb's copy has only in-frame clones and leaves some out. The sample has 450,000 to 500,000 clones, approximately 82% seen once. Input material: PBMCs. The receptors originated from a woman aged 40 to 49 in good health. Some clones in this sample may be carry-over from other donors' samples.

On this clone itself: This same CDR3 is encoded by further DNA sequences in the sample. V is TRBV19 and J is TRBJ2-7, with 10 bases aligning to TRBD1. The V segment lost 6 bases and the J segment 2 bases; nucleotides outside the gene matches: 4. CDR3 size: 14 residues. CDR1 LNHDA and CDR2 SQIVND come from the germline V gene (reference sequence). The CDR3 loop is CASSPGQGTYEQYF. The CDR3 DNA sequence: TGTGCCAGTAGCCCGGGACAGGGGACCTACGAGCAGTACTTC. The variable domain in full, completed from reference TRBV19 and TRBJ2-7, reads DGGITQSPKYLFRKEGQNVTLSCEQNLNHDAMYWYRQDPGQGLRLIYYSQIVNDFQKGDIAEGYSVSREKKESFPLTVTSAQKNPTAFYLCASSPGQGTYEQYFGPGTRLTVT.

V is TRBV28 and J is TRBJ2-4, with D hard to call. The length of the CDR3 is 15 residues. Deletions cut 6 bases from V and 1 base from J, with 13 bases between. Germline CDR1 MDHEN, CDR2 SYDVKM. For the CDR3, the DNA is TGTGCCAGCAGCCCTTCGGCCCAGGCCAAAAACATTCAGTACTTC. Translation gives CASSPSAQAKNIQYF.

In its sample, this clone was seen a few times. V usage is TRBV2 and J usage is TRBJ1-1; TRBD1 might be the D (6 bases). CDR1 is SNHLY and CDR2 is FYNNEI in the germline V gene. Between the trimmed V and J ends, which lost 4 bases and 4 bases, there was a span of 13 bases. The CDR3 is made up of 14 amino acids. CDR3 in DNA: TGTGCCAGCAGTGCGGACAGTGAGGTCACTGAAGCTTTCTTT. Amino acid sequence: CASSADSEVTEAFF.

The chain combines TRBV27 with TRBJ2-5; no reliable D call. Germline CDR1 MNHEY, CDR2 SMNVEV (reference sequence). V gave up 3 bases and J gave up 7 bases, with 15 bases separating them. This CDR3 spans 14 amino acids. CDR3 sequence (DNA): TGTGCCAGCAGTTTGCGGCCTCGGTTCCCGACCCAGTACTTC. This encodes CASSLRPRFPTQYF.

The CDR3: CSARSRQTQYF. CDR3 bases: TGCAGTGCTAGAAGTCGGCAGACCCAGTACTTC. This sequence joins TRBV20-1 and TRBJ2-5; D is uncertain. Trimming left V 2 bases short and J 6 bases short, with 7 bases between. CDR1 and CDR2 (germline): DFQATT, SNEGSKA (reference sequence). This CDR3 has 11 residues.

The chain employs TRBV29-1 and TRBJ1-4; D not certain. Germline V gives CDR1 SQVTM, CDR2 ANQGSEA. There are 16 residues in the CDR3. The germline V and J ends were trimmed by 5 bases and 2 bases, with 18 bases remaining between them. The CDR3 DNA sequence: TGCAGCGTTCGGTTTATCTCACAATCGACTAATGAAAAACTGTTTTTT. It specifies CSVRFISQSTNEKLFF. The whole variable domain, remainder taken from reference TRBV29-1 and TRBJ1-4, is SAVISQKPSRDICQRGTSLTIQCQVDSQVTMMFWYRQQPGQSLTLIATANQGSEATYESGFVIDKFPISRPNLTFSTLTVSNMSPEDSSIYLCSVRFISQSTNEKLFFGSGTQLSVL.

CDR3 DNA: TGTGCCAGTAGTATGGCTCTAGCGGGAATCACAGATACGCAGTATTTT. It encodes CASSMALAGITDTQYF. The V call is TRBV19, the J call TRBJ2-3; 9 nucleotides match TRBD2. V was pared by 3 bases and J by 2 bases, with 6 bases of the junction left unmatched. The length of the CDR3 is 16 residues. Germline V lookup: CDR1 LNHDA, CDR2 SQIVND (reference sequence).

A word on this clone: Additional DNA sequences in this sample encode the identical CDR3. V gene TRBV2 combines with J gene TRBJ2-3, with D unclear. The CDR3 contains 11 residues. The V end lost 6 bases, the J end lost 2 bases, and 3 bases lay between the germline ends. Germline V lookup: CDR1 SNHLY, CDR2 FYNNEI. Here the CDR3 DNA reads TGTGCCAGCAGCTACACAGATACGCAGTATTTT. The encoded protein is CASSYTDTQYF.

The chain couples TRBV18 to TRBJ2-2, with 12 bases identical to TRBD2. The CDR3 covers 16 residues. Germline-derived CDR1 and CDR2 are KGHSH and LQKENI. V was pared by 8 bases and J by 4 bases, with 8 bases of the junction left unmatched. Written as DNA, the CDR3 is TGTGCCAGCACGACTAGCGGGAGTTTGAGCACCGGGGAGCTGTTTTTT. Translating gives CASTTSGSLSTGELFF.

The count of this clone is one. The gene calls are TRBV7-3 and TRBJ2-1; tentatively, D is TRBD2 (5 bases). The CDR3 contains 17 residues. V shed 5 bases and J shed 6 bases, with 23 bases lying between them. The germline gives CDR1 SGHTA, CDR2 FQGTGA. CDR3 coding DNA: TGTGCCAGCAGCCCCTTTGGTAGCGCATATCCGAGCAATGAGCAGTTCTTC. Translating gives CASSPFGSAYPSNEQFF. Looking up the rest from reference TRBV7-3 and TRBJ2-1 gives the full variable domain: GAGVSQTPSNKVTEKGKYVELRCDPISGHTALYWYRQSLGQGPEFLIYFQGTGAADDSGLPNDRFFAVRPEGSVSTLKIQRTERGDSAVYLCASSPFGSAYPSNEQFFGPGTRLTVL.

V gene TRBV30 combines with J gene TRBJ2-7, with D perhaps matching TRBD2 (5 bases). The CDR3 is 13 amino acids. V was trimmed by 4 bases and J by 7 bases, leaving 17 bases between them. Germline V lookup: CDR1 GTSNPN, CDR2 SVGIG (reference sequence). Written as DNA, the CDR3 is TGTGCCTGGACCCCAGGACCCCCGGGGGAGCAGTACTTC. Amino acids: CAWTPGPPGEQYF. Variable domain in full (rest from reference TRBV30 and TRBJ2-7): SQTIHQWPATLVQPVGSPLSLECTVEGTSNPNLYWYRQAAGRGLQLLFYSVGIGQISSEVPQNLSASRPQDRQFILSSKKLLLSDSGFYLCAWTPGPPGEQYFGPGTRLTVT.

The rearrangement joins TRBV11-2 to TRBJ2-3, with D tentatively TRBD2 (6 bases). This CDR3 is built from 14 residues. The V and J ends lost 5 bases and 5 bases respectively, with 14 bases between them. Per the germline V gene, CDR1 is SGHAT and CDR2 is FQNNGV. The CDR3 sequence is CASSPRPGGDTQYF. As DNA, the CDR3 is TGTGCCAGCAGCCCAAGACCCGGGGGAGATACGCAGTATTTT.

CDR3 residues: CASSLVLAGGREQYF. In nucleotides, the CDR3 is TGTGCCAGCAGTTTAGTCTTGGCGGGAGGGCGGGAGCAGTACTTC. J is TRBJ2-7 and V is TRBV28; 9 bases map to TRBD2. J lost 7 bases, V lost 2 bases, and 9 bases had no gene match. Germline V gene data show CDR1 as MDHEN and CDR2 as SYDVKM. The CDR3 has 15 amino acids.

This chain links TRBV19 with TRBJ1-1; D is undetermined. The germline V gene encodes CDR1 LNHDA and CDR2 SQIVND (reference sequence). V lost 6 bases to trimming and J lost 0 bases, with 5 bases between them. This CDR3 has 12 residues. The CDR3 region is CASSPLNTEAFF. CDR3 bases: TGTGCCAGTAGCCCACTGAACACTGAAGCTTTCTTT.

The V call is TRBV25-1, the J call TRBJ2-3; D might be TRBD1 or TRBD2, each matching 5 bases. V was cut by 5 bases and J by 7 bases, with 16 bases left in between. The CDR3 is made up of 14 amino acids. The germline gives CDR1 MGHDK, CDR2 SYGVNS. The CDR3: CASSTSAGTNTQYF. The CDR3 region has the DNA TGTGCCAGCAGTACTTCCGCCGGGACCAATACGCAGTATTTT.

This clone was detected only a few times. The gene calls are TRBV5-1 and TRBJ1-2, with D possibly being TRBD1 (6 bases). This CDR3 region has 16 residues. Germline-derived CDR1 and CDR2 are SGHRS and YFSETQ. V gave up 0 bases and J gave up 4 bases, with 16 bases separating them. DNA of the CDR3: TGCGCCAGCAGCTTGGGTCCTGTGGGGGCCGGCTATGGCTACACCTTC. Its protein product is CASSLGPVGAGYGYTF.

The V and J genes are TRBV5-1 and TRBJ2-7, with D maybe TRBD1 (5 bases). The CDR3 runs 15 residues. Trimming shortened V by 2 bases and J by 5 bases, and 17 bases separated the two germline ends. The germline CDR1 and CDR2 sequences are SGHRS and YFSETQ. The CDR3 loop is CASSFSQGIVNEQYF. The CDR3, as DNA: TGCGCCAGCAGCTTTTCCCAGGGAATTGTCAACGAGCAGTACTTC.

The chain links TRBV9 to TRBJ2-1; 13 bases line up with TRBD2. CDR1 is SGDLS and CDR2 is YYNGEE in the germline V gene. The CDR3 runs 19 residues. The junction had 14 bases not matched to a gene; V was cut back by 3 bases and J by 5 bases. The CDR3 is CASSARPGTSGIGNNEQFF. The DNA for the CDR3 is TGTGCCAGCAGCGCACGACCCGGGACTAGCGGGATCGGGAACAATGAGCAGTTCTTC.

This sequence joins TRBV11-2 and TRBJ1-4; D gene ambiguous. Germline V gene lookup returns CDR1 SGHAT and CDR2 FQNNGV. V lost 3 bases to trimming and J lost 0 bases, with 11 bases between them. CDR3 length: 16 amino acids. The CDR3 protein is CASSLGGLATNEKLFF. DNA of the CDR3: TGTGCCAGCAGCTTGGGCGGGCTGGCAACTAATGAAAAACTGTTTTTT.

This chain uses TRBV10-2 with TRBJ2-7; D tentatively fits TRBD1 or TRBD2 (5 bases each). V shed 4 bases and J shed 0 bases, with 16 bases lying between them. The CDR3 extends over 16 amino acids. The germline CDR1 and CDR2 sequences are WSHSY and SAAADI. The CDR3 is CASSGDGLVSSYEQYF. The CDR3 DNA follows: TGCGCCAGCAGTGGGGACGGACTGGTGAGCTCCTACGAGCAGTACTTC.